The sequence of this T cell receptor beta chain was determined in a study of beta chain features in type 1 diabetes listed by TCRdb under 2018. Context from the whole study: Mean age, gender distribution, total cell number and subset yield did not differ between patients and healthy donors. Regulatory and stem cell-like memory subsets were isolated from only 8 patients and 8 healthy donors, whereas naive and central memory subsets came from all 30 or so donors. The study compared the TCRB repertoires of sorted circulating CD4+ T cell subsets in recently diagnosed type 1 diabetes patients with those in matched healthy donors. Across all samples, 107,917,701 sorted cells were examined, and cell number per subset correlated strongly with RNA yield.

Taken from the germline V gene, the CDR1 and CDR2 loops are MNHNS and SASEGT. Relative to germline, V is 6 bases shorter and J is 0 bases shorter, with 11 bases between their ends. The CDR3 holds 14 amino acids from the cysteine to the phenylalanine. Only CDR3 DNA is held: 42 bases, read in frame from base 1. The entire isolated RNA was reverse transcribed using the High Capacity cDNA Reverse Transcription Kit, and thus expressed TCRB transcripts were sequenced. Deep immunoSEQ sequencing was performed on naive, central memory and regulatory T cell samples, with an average of roughly 3.5 million total reads per sample. After sorted cells were lysed in RLT buffer, RNA was extracted with DNase-treated RNeasy Micro or Mini kits, with the choice depending on cell number. Each cell subset was processed separately to prevent cross-contamination, with patient and healthy donor samples processed together. The immunoSEQ multiplex PCR was used to amplify TCRB sequences from cDNA, generating 87-bp fragments that spanned the CDR3 region. The amplicons were sequenced using the Illumina HiSeq platform. Regarding the original processing steps: PCR bias was computationally corrected using synthetic template baselines, reads within Hamming distance 2 were collapsed, and singletons that could not be merged were discarded. By aligning reads against IMGT, V, D and J genes, CDR3 length, and insertions or deletions at six rearrangement sites were assigned. Clonotype counts were normalized to sorted cell number within each subset before computing true diversity and Gini coefficients with the tcR R package. The overlap coefficient, calculated on TCRB nucleotide sequences, was used to quantify repertoire sharing. The clones in this table, taken by TCRdb from immuneACCESS, are in-frame only. Not every clone is retained; where verified, under half of the shortfall comes from an unresolved V gene, and the cause of the rest is unknown. Clonal size and the V and J genes are those of that table, whereas D and trimming came from the DNA. The sample table lists over 150,000 clones, about a tenth of them with a count of one. The ten biggest clones cover around 0.48% of the sample.

Broader findings and caveats from the paper: A moderate but significant shortening of TCRB CDR3 length was observed in type 1 diabetes patients in all four CD4+ subsets. Because cDNA rather than genomic DNA was sequenced, highly expressing activated cells could have been over-represented, although no difference in activation and CD3 levels was found between groups. Naive, central memory and regulatory TCRB repertoires appeared to be more alike among patients than among healthy donors. At VDJ recombination sites, patients with type 1 diabetes made fewer insertions and deleted more nucleotides, a pattern implying thymic rearrangement abnormalities. PCR may preferentially amplify shorter templates, but because patient and control samples were amplified and corrected together, any resulting skew would affect both groups equally. Because the HLA sub-analyses included only small numbers of individuals, any influence of HLA type on TCRB rearrangement was left unresolved.

From each donor, a single peripheral blood sample of about 116 mL on average was drawn into heparinised tubes. Using a panel that included CD45RO, CCR7, CD25, CD127, CD95 and CD27, naive, central memory, regulatory and stem cell-like memory CD4+ T cells were sorted on a BD FACSAria II. Purity was above 98% for every sorted population. PBMCs were separated immediately by Lymphoprep density gradient centrifugation and were stained directly, without being cultured. So that batch effects would be minimized, each experiment stained and sorted samples in pairs, pairing one healthy donor with one patient. Turning to this clone: What antigen it recognizes has not been identified. No qualities accompany the bases; no much larger clone lies one base away.

The rearrangement combines TRBV6-1 with TRBJ1-1, with no reliable assignment of the D segment. The source material was central memory CD4+ T cells from blood. This TCR was sampled from a man aged 25-40 years with type 1 diabetes. The CDR3 protein sequence reads: CASSQGDLNTEAFF. The nucleotide sequence is TGTGCCAGCAGCCAAGGAGATTTGAACACTGAAGCTTTCTTT.